This record covers a single T cell receptor beta chain. Original analysis: Estimates of nucleated cell counts were drawn from the amplification of reference gene primers. This table comes from immunoSEQ multiplex PCR, and its TCRdb copy is limited to in-frame clones, with some not included. D and trimming were read from the DNA, whereas the V and J calls and clone size are those reported in that table. The table lists fewer than 90,000 clones, roughly 80% of them singletons. The data were obtained in a study of blood T cell repertoires in COVID-19. Study information: There were acute and convalescent COVID-19 samples, and they came from the United States, Italy and Spain. T cells, B-cell-depleted T cells, or PBMCs supplied cDNA or gDNA.

V gave up 5 bases and J gave up 4 bases, with 9 bases separating them. The CDR3 sequence is 13 residues long. CDR1 is LNHDA, CDR2 SQIVND, per germline (reference sequence). The source material was peripheral blood. The clonotype comes from a human donor in a cohort sampled during active COVID-19. The gene calls are TRBV19 and TRBJ2-1; tentative D call: TRBD2 (6 bases). CDR3 sequence: CASSRLVYNEQFF. As DNA, the CDR3 is TGTGCCAGTAGTCGACTAGTGTACAATGAGCAGTTCTTC.